This entry is about one T cell receptor (beta chain). The V and J ends lost 5 bases and 4 bases respectively, with 17 bases between them. This CDR3 is built from 15 residues. Germline V gene sequence: CDR1 KGHSH, CDR2 LQKENI. It was with 60 Vbeta and 13 Jbeta primers that the PCR ran. Using immunoSEQ multiplex PCR, the repertoire was profiled, and TCRdb retains in-frame clones only, with some absent. The sample has more than 110,000 clones, 60% to 85% seen once; the top ten hold around 7%. The data stem from a study of cytomegalovirus exposure and HLA in healthy donors. The receptor comes from a man aged 30 to 45 in good health and CMV-seronegative. The J gene is TRBJ2-5, the V gene TRBV18; the D gene is possibly TRBD2 (5 bases). The specimen sequenced was PBMCs. The CDR3 sequence: CASSIAQNRPETQYF. The CDR3 DNA reads as TGTGCCAGCTCAATAGCGCAGAACCGACCAGAGACCCAGTACTTC. Full variable domain (outside the CDR3, taken from reference TRBV18 and TRBJ2-5): NAGVMQNPRHLVRRRGQEARLRCSPMKGHSHVYWYRQLPEEGLKFMVYLQKENIIDESGMPKERFSAEFPKEGPSILRIQQVVRGDSAAYFCASSIAQNRPETQYFGPGTRLLVL.